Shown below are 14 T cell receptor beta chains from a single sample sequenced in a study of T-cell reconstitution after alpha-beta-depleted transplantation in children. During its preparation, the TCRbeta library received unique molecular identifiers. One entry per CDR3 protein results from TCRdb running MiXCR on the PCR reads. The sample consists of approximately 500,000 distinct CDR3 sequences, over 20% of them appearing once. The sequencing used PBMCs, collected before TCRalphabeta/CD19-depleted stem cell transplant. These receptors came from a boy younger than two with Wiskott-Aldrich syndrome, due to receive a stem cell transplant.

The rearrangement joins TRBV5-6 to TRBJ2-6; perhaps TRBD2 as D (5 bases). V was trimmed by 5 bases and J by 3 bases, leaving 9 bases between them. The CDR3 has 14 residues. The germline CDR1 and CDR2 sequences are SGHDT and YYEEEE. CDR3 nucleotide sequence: TGTGCCAGCAGTCGGGGAGATGGGGCCAACGTCCTGACTTTC. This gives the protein CASSRGDGANVLTF. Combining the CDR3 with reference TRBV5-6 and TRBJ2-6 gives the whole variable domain DAGVTQSPTHLIKTRGQQVTLRCSPKSGHDTVSWYQQALGQGPQFIFQYYEEEERQRGNFPDRFSGHQFPNYSSELNVNALLLGDSALYLCASSRGDGANVLTFGAGSRLTVL.

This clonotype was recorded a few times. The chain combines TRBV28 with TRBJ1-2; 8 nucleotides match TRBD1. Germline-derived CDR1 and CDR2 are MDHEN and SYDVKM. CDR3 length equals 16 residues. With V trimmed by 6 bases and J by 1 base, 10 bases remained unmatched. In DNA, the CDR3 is TGTGCCAGCAGCCCCATTGACAGGGGCCTTAACTATGGCTACACCTTC. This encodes CASSPIDRGLNYGYTF.

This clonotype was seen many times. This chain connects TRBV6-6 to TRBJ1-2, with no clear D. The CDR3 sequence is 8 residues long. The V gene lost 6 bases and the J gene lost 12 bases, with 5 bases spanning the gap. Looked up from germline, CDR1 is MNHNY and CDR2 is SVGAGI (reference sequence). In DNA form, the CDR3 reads TGTGCCAGCAGCCACCACACCTTC. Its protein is CASSHHTF.

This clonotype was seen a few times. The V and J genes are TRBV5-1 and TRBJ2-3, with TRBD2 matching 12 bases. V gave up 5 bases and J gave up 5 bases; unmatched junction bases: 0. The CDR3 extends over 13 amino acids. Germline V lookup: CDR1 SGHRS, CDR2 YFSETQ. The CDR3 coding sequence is TGCGCCAGCAGGACTAGCGGGAGAGATACGCAGTATTTT. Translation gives CASRTSGRDTQYF.

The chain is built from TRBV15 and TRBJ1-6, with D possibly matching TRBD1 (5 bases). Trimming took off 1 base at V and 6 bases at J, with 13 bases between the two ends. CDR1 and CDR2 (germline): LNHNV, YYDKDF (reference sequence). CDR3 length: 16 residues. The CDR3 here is CATSRVRDARNSPLHF. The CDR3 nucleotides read TGTGCCACCAGCAGAGTCCGGGACGCTCGTAATTCACCCCTCCACTTT.

Here the CDR3 DNA reads TGTGCCAGCAGCTTCCGACAGATATATGGCTACACCTTC. The encoded protein is CASSFRQIYGYTF. The chain recombines TRBV7-3 with TRBJ1-2, with D perhaps matching TRBD1 (5 bases). V lost 3 bases to trimming and J lost 5 bases, with 10 bases between them. The germline CDR1 and CDR2 sequences are SGHTA and FQGTGA. This CDR3 has 13 residues.

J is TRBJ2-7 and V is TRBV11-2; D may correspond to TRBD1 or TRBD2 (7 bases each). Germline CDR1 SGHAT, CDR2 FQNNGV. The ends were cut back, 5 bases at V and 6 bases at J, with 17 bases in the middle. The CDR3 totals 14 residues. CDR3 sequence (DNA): TGTGCCAGCAGCCTCTCGACAGGGAGGGTCGAGCAGTACTTC. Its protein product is CASSLSTGRVEQYF.

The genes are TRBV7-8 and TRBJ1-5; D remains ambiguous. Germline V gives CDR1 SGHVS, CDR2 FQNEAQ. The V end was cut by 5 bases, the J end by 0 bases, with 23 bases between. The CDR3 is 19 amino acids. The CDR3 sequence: CASSHGVLDIWDSNQPQHF. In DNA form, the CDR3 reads TGTGCCAGCAGCCACGGGGTTCTGGATATCTGGGATAGCAATCAGCCCCAGCATTTT.

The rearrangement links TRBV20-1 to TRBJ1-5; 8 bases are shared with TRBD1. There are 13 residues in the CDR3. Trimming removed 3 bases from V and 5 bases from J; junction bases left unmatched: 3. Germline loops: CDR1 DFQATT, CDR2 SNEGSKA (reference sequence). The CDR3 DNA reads TGCAGTGCTAGGGACAGGGATTATCAGCCCCAGCATTTT. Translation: CSARDRDYQPQHF.

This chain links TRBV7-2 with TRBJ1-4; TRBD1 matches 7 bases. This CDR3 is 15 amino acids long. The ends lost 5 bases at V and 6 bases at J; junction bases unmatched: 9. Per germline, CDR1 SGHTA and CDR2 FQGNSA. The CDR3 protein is CASSPSDRTYEKLFF. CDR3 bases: TGTGCCAGCAGCCCCTCGGACAGGACCTATGAAAAACTGTTTTTT.

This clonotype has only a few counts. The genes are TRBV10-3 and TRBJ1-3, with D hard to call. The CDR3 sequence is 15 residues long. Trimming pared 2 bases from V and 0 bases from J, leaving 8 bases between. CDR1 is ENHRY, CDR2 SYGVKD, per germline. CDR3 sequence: CAISEPALSGNTIYF. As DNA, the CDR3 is TGTGCCATCAGTGAGCCGGCTCTCTCTGGAAACACCATATATTTT.

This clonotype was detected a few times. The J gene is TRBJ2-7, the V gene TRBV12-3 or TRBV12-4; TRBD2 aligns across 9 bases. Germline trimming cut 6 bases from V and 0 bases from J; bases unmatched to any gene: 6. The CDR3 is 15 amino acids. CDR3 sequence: CASRASGMSSYEQYF. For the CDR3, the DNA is TGTGCCAGCAGGGCTAGCGGGATGAGCTCCTACGAGCAGTACTTC.

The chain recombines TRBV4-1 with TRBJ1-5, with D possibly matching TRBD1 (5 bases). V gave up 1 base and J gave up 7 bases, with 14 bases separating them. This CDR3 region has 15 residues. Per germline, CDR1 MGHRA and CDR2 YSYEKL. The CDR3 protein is CASSQAWGENQPQHF. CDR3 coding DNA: TGCGCCAGCAGCCAAGCCTGGGGGGAGAACCAGCCCCAGCATTTT.

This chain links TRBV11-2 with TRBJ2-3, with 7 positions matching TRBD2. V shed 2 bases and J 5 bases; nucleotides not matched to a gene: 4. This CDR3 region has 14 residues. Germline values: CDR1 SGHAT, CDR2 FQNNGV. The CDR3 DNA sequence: TGTGCCAGCAGCTTATTAGCGGGCAAAGATACGCAGTATTTT. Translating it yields CASSLLAGKDTQYF.